This T cell receptor (beta chain) is from a study of T cell repertoires in cytomegalovirus infection. CDR1 SGDLS and CDR2 YYNGEE come from the germline V gene. V was clipped by 3 bases and J by 5 bases; unmatched bases: 5. This CDR3 is built from 14 residues. This clonotype was detected only a few times. TCRdb analysed the reads with MiXCR anew, one entry per CDR3 protein. The table includes around 740,000 distinct CDR3 sequences, about 40% detected once. Sequencing was performed on PBMCs. The receptor comes from a human donor in good health (CMV status not recorded). Some clones in this sample may be carry-over from other donors' samples. The chain has TRBV9 and TRBJ2-4, with TRBD1 matching 7 bases. In nucleotides, the CDR3 is TGTGCCAGCAGCGAACGACAGGGCCAAAACATTCAGTACTTC. This translates into CASSERQGQNIQYF.